Below are 32 T cell receptor beta chains sequenced from a single sample in a study of cytomegalovirus exposure and HLA in healthy donors. Using immunoSEQ multiplex PCR, the repertoire was profiled, and TCRdb retains in-frame clones only, with some absent. The profile covers over 150,000 clones, with roughly nine tenths appearing a single time and about 3% taken by the ten largest. Sequenced sample: PBMCs. The receptors come from a young woman in good health and CMV-seropositive.

This clone showed up just once. The chain joins TRBV5-1 to TRBJ2-3; TRBD2 aligns across 10 bases. The CDR3 is made up of 19 amino acids. Germline lookup yields CDR1 SGHRS and CDR2 YFSETQ. With 1 base clipped from V and 2 bases from J, the junction kept 13 bases outside the gene matches. CDR3 region: CASSLTSGTVSRYTDTQYF. The CDR3 DNA follows: TGCGCCAGCAGCTTGACTAGCGGGACAGTTTCGCGGTACACAGATACGCAGTATTTT.

This chain links TRBV6-6 with TRBJ1-1; tentatively, D is TRBD1 (6 bases). V was pared by 2 bases and J by 0 bases, with 13 bases between. This CDR3 has 16 residues. CDR1 is MNHNY, CDR2 SVGAGI, per germline (reference sequence). CDR3 bases: TGTGCCAGCAGTTACCCGGGACATCTTATGAACACTGAAGCTTTCTTT. It specifies CASSYPGHLMNTEAFF.

This chain links TRBV18 with TRBJ2-5; 8 bases are shared with TRBD2. The V segment lost 3 bases and the J segment 0 bases; nucleotides outside the gene matches: 6. The CDR3 totals 16 residues. Per the germline V gene, CDR1 is KGHSH and CDR2 is LQKENI. CDR3 loop: CASSPLGGGNQETQYF. The CDR3 DNA is TGTGCCAGCTCACCCCTTGGCGGGGGGAACCAAGAGACCCAGTACTTC.

This clone was observed once. This rearrangement joins TRBV4-3 to TRBJ1-2, with D maybe TRBD1 (5 bases). In germline, CDR1 is LGHNA, CDR2 YSLEER. The CDR3 length is 17 residues. V was shortened by 0 bases and J by 0 bases, with 14 bases between the two germline ends. The CDR3 protein is CASSQDRRGPSNYGYTF. The CDR3 DNA reads TGCGCCAGCAGCCAAGATCGGCGGGGACCTTCTAACTATGGCTACACCTTC.

V usage is TRBV19 and J usage is TRBJ2-5; perhaps TRBD1 as D (5 bases). The V gene's germline CDR1 is LNHDA and CDR2 SQIVND (reference sequence). Between the trimmed V and J ends, which lost 5 bases and 5 bases, there was a span of 15 bases. The CDR3 length is 14 residues. The CDR3 nucleotides are TGTGCCAGTAGTTCCGGACAAGGCTGGGAGACCCAGTACTTC. Its protein product is CASSSGQGWETQYF. Looking up the rest from reference TRBV19 and TRBJ2-5 gives the full variable domain: DGGITQSPKYLFRKEGQNVTLSCEQNLNHDAMYWYRQDPGQGLRLIYYSQIVNDFQKGDIAEGYSVSREKKESFPLTVTSAQKNPTAFYLCASSSGQGWETQYFGPGTRLLVL.

V usage is TRBV4-1 and J usage is TRBJ2-5, with 9 bases matching TRBD2. V was pared by 3 bases and J by 3 bases, with 5 bases of the junction left unmatched. This CDR3 region has 15 residues. CDR1 and CDR2 (germline): MGHRA, YSYEKL. The CDR3 sequence is CASSQSLAGEETQYF. The CDR3 DNA reads as TGCGCCAGCAGCCAGTCATTAGCGGGGGAAGAGACCCAGTACTTC.

The chain links TRBV4-1 to TRBJ2-1, with 10 bases aligning to TRBD2. Germline trimming cut 1 base from V and 5 bases from J; bases unmatched to any gene: 5. The CDR3 loop spans 16 amino acids. CDR1 is MGHRA, CDR2 YSYEKL, per germline. In nucleotides, the CDR3 is TGCGCCAGCAGCCAAGTGGCTAGCGGGGGAGACAATGAGCAGTTCTTC. Amino acid sequence: CASSQVASGGDNEQFF.

V and J are TRBV7-3 and TRBJ2-3; D is ambiguous. The V end was cut by 5 bases, the J end by 0 bases, with 9 bases between. The germline gives CDR1 SGHTA, CDR2 FQGTGA. This CDR3 region has 14 residues. CDR3 protein: CASSPAGSTDTQYF. In nucleotides, the CDR3 is TGTGCCAGCAGCCCGGCAGGCAGCACAGATACGCAGTATTTT.

This chain connects TRBV30 to TRBJ1-4; possibly TRBD1 for D (5 bases). Germline V lookup: CDR1 GTSNPN, CDR2 SVGIG (reference sequence). V was trimmed by 5 bases and J by 7 bases, leaving 17 bases between them. The CDR3 is 14 residues long. CDR3 nucleotides: TGTGCCTGGGGACCCGGGGGGTTCGGTGAAAAACTGTTTTTT. It translates to CAWGPGGFGEKLFF.

This chain links TRBV2 with TRBJ2-7; D possibly corresponds to TRBD1 (5 bases). Germline V lookup: CDR1 SNHLY, CDR2 FYNNEI. The CDR3 contains 13 residues. The V end was cut by 4 bases, the J end by 1 base, with 8 bases between. CDR3: CASSGTYSYEQYF. CDR3 bases: TGTGCCAGCAGTGGGACATATTCCTACGAGCAGTACTTC.

This clone is a singleton in its sample. The J gene is TRBJ2-1, the V gene TRBV6-5; D perhaps matches TRBD1 (6 bases). CDR3 size: 15 residues. CDR1 MNHEY and CDR2 SVGAGI come from the germline V gene. The germline V and J ends were trimmed by 4 bases and 0 bases, with 10 bases remaining between them. As DNA, the CDR3 is TGTGCCAGCAGTTTAGGACAGATCTCCTACAATGAGCAGTTCTTC. The encoded protein is CASSLGQISYNEQFF.

V is TRBV2 and J is TRBJ2-1; 9 bases fit TRBD2. From germline, CDR1 is SNHLY and CDR2 FYNNEI. The J segment lost 10 bases and the V segment lost 4 bases, leaving 8 bases of the junction unmatched. This CDR3 has 14 amino acids. For the CDR3, the DNA is TGTGCCAGCAGTGCGGCGGGGGGGCTTGGAGAGCAGTTCTTC. Translating gives CASSAAGGLGEQFF. The full variable domain, in which reference TRBV2 and TRBJ2-1 provide the parts outside the CDR3, is EPEVTQTPSHQVTQMGQEVILRCVPISNHLYFYWYRQILGQKVEFLVSFYNNEISEKSEIFDDQFSVERPDGSNFTLKIRSTKLEDSAMYFCASSAAGGLGEQFFGPGTRLTVL.

V usage is TRBV19 and J usage is TRBJ2-6; D is possibly TRBD2 (6 bases). CDR3 length: 15 amino acids. V lost 5 bases and J 2 bases, leaving 10 bases between the germline ends. Looked up from germline, CDR1 is LNHDA and CDR2 is SQIVND (reference sequence). CDR3 in DNA: TGTGCCAGTAGTCGGGGGAGTGCTGGGGCCAACGTCCTGACTTTC. This codes for CASSRGSAGANVLTF.

V gene TRBV4-1 combines with J gene TRBJ1-2; TRBD1 is a possible D gene (6 bases). CDR1 MGHRA and CDR2 YSYEKL come from the germline V gene. There are 12 residues in the CDR3. The V and J ends lost 7 bases and 2 bases respectively, with 8 bases between them. The CDR3 loop reads CASKGQNYGYTF. The CDR3 DNA reads TGCGCCAGCAAAGGACAGAACTATGGCTACACCTTC.

This rearrangement joins TRBV5-1 to TRBJ2-2; the match to TRBD2 covers 12 bases. The CDR3 loop spans 16 amino acids. Germline V lookup: CDR1 SGHRS, CDR2 YFSETQ. V trimming: 5 bases; J trimming: 3 bases; junction bases outside the gene matches: 5. The CDR3: CASSSTSGGDTGELFF. The CDR3 DNA sequence: TGCGCCAGCAGTTCGACTAGCGGGGGTGACACCGGGGAGCTGTTTTTT.

V is TRBV5-6 and J is TRBJ2-5; 8 bases map to TRBD2. Germline V gives CDR1 SGHDT, CDR2 YYEEEE. The CDR3 loop spans 16 amino acids. Germline trimming cut 0 bases from V and 4 bases from J; bases unmatched to any gene: 8. CDR3 bases: TGTGCCAGCAGCTTGGGGTTCCCACTAGCGGCAGAGACCCAGTACTTC. Its translation: CASSLGFPLAAETQYF. The variable domain in full, completed from reference TRBV5-6 and TRBJ2-5, reads DAGVTQSPTHLIKTRGQQVTLRCSPKSGHDTVSWYQQALGQGPQFIFQYYEEEERQRGNFPDRFSGHQFPNYSSELNVNALLLGDSALYLCASSLGFPLAAETQYFGPGTRLLVL.

The rearrangement uses TRBV5-4 and TRBJ1-1; 8 bases fit TRBD1. CDR1 is SGHNT, CDR2 YYREEE, per germline (reference sequence). V shed 4 bases, J shed 4 bases, and the junction held 3 bases outside the gene matches. The CDR3 loop spans 13 amino acids. In nucleotides, the CDR3 is TGTGCCAGCAGCCGGACAGGGCCCACTGAAGCTTTCTTT. It codes for CASSRTGPTEAFF.

Only one count was recorded for this clone. The J gene is TRBJ2-1, the V gene TRBV10-3; TRBD2 might be the D (5 bases). V lost 8 bases and J lost 0, with 17 bases in between. Germline V gene data show CDR1 as ENHRY and CDR2 as SYGVKD. This CDR3 comprises 16 residues. The CDR3 DNA is TGTGCCATCGGGCTGTTGGGTAGCGCCTCCTACAATGAGCAGTTCTTC. Amino acids: CAIGLLGSASYNEQFF.

The chain joins TRBV4-2 to TRBJ2-7; D may be TRBD2 (5 bases). The V end lost 1 base, the J end lost 6 bases, and 16 bases lay between the germline ends. There are 15 residues in the CDR3. From germline, CDR1 is LGHNA and CDR2 YNFKEQ. The CDR3 bases are TGTGCCAGCAGCCAAGGTCTAGCTTCCCCTATCGAGCAGTACTTC. The encoded protein is CASSQGLASPIEQYF.

V gene TRBV27 combines with J gene TRBJ2-7; possibly TRBD2 for D (6 bases). V lost 3 bases and J 5 bases, leaving 14 bases between the germline ends. CDR1 and CDR2 from the germline V gene are MNHEY and SMNVEV (reference sequence). The CDR3 totals 14 residues. CDR3 sequence (DNA): TGTGCCAGCAGTTTGGAGGGTTCAGGTCACGAGCAGTACTTC. As protein: CASSLEGSGHEQYF.

The gene calls are TRBV2 and TRBJ2-2, with TRBD1 matching over 8 bases. The CDR3 has 14 amino acids. Germline-derived CDR1 and CDR2 are SNHLY and FYNNEI. Trimming took 6 bases from V and 7 from J; bases not matched to a gene: 7. The CDR3 sequence: CASRGQGVGGELFF. CDR3 nucleotides: TGTGCCAGCAGAGGACAGGGTGTCGGCGGGGAGCTGTTTTTT.

The J gene is TRBJ2-7, the V gene TRBV27; TRBD1 aligns across 7 bases. There are 15 residues in the CDR3. V lost 6 bases, J lost 1 base, and 9 bases stayed unmatched. In germline, CDR1 is MNHEY, CDR2 SMNVEV (reference sequence). This chain's CDR3 is CASSPTPQGSYEQYF. For the CDR3, the DNA is TGTGCCAGCAGCCCCACCCCACAGGGGTCCTACGAGCAGTACTTC.

There are a few counts of this clone. The CDR3 loop is CASSRTNGGYTF. Written as DNA, the CDR3 is TGTGCCAGCAGTCGTACGAACGGTGGCTACACCTTC. J is TRBJ1-2 and V is TRBV6-5; unclear D gene. CDR1 and CDR2 from the germline V gene are MNHEY and SVGAGI. The CDR3 contains 12 residues. V was shortened by 5 bases and J by 7 bases, with 11 bases between the two germline ends.

The genes are TRBV11-2 and TRBJ2-7; D is possibly TRBD2 (6 bases). V was trimmed by 2 bases and J by 5 bases, leaving 13 bases between them. The CDR3 loop spans 14 amino acids. Germline V gene data show CDR1 as SGHAT and CDR2 as FQNNGV. Written as DNA, the CDR3 is TGTGCCAGCAGCTTACTAGGGCGCGGGAACGAGCAGTACTTC. It encodes CASSLLGRGNEQYF.

This clone has a handful of counts. The chain couples TRBV6-4 to TRBJ2-3, with 11 bases aligning to TRBD2. V lost 5 bases, J lost 4 bases, and 5 bases stayed unmatched. CDR3 length equals 15 residues. Germline assignment: CDR1 MRHNA and CDR2 SNTAGT. This chain's CDR3 is CASSTQGLAADTQYF. The CDR3 DNA follows: TGTGCCAGCAGTACCCAGGGACTAGCGGCAGATACGCAGTATTTT.

The CDR3 sequence is CASSRTSGRAPGGTDTQYF. DNA of the CDR3: TGTGCCAGTAGTAGAACTAGCGGGAGGGCCCCCGGCGGGACAGATACGCAGTATTTT. The chain combines TRBV19 with TRBJ2-3, with 13 nucleotides matching TRBD2. The CDR3 sequence is 19 residues long. CDR1 is LNHDA and CDR2 is SQIVND in the germline V gene (reference sequence). The V segment lost 4 bases and the J segment 3 bases; nucleotides outside the gene matches: 13.

In nucleotides, the CDR3 is TGTGCCAGCAGCGTAGTCCCGGGGGGGGGCGCTGGCTATGGCTACACCTTC. Translating it yields CASSVVPGGGAGYGYTF. This sequence joins TRBV9 and TRBJ1-2; a possible D gene is TRBD1 (6 bases). Trimming removed 0 bases from V and 4 bases from J, with 19 bases in between. The CDR3 contains 17 residues. Per germline, CDR1 SGDLS and CDR2 YYNGEE.

This chain uses TRBV29-1 with TRBJ2-1; 8 bases map to TRBD1. CDR3 length: 15 residues. V lost 0 bases, J lost 8 bases, and 9 bases stayed unmatched. Germline V gene data show CDR1 as SQVTM and CDR2 as ANQGSEA. The CDR3 coding sequence is TGCAGCGTTGAAGAAACCAGGGGGCGCAGATATGAGCAGTTCTTC. Translating it yields CSVEETRGRRYEQFF.

The gene calls are TRBV7-6 and TRBJ2-1, with 9 nucleotides matching TRBD2. With 3 bases clipped from V and 8 bases from J, the junction kept 2 bases outside the gene matches. This CDR3 has 13 residues. Germline CDR1 is SGHVS and CDR2 is FNYEAQ. The CDR3 protein is CASSLRGGHEQFF. CDR3 nucleotides: TGTGCCAGCAGCTTGCGGGGGGGCCATGAGCAGTTCTTC.

The V and J genes are TRBV19 and TRBJ1-5, with 10 bases that match TRBD1. Trimming cost V 0 bases and J 0 bases; bases outside gene matches: 14. The germline gives CDR1 LNHDA, CDR2 SQIVND (reference sequence). The CDR3 has 21 amino acids. CDR3 amino acids: CASSIDRGGQGPYYSNQPQHF. The DNA of the CDR3 is TGTGCCAGTAGTATAGATCGCGGGGGACAGGGGCCCTACTATAGCAATCAGCCCCAGCATTTT.

This chain uses TRBV13 with TRBJ2-1; the D gene is possibly TRBD1 (5 bases). Germline CDR1 is PRHDT and CDR2 is FYEKMQ (reference sequence). The CDR3 runs to 12 residues. Trimming shortened V by 7 bases and J by 4 bases, and 8 bases separated the two germline ends. CDR3 bases: TGTGCCAGCACTAGGGGATACAATGAGCAGTTCTTC. This translates into CASTRGYNEQFF.

The sample holds a few counts of this clone. The V call is TRBV6-1, the J call TRBJ2-7, with D maybe TRBD2 (5 bases). The germline V gene encodes CDR1 MNHNS and CDR2 SASEGT. The CDR3 loop spans 13 amino acids. V lost 2 bases and J 6 bases, leaving 11 bases between the germline ends. The CDR3 nucleotides read TGTGCCAGCAGTGAAAGGACCGAGGGCGAGCAGTACTTC. This encodes CASSERTEGEQYF.